What follows are 5 T cell receptor beta chains derived from one specimen sequenced in a study of human T cells and chemical hapten exposure. The time point was: patch test 1, 2 weeks after DPC sensitization. Treatment indicated: therapeutic diphenylcyclopropenone sensitization with weekly scalp DPC. One entry per CDR3 protein, called by TCRdb with MiXCR from the RACE reads. The sample yields roughly 70,000 distinct CDR3 sequences, around 9.8% seen once. The sample here was whole blood, taken in connection with sensitization to the hapten diphenylcyclopropenone (DPC). These receptors all stem from a woman aged 40 to 50 with alopecia areata. Some clones in this sample may be carry-over from other donors' samples.

The chain employs TRBV5-1 and TRBJ2-3, with TRBD2 matching over 11 bases. Germline V gene lookup returns CDR1 SGHRS and CDR2 YFSETQ. CDR3 length: 16 residues. V was clipped by 4 bases and J by 2 bases; unmatched bases: 6. The CDR3 loop reads CASSPPSGGNTDTQYF. The DNA for the CDR3 is TGCGCCAGCAGCCCCCCTAGCGGGGGGAACACAGATACGCAGTATTTT.

The sample holds many counts of this clonotype. V and J are TRBV5-4 and TRBJ1-1; possible D gene TRBD1, 5 bases. Germline V gene data show CDR1 as SGHNT and CDR2 as YYREEE (reference sequence). The V end lost 2 bases, the J end lost 3 bases, and 8 bases lay between the germline ends. This CDR3 is 13 amino acids long. CDR3 bases: TGTGCCAGCAGCTTTTCGGGGCACACTGAAGCTTTCTTT. Protein sequence: CASSFSGHTEAFF.

This clonotype was observed at least ten times. In DNA, the CDR3 is TGCGCCAGCAGCCAAGTTAGCCTACAAGAGACCCAGTACTTC. The encoded protein is CASSQVSLQETQYF. The chain employs TRBV4-1 and TRBJ2-5, with D uncertain. V lost 1 base and J 2 bases, leaving 8 bases between the germline ends. Germline V lookup: CDR1 MGHRA, CDR2 YSYEKL. This CDR3 has 14 residues.

Worth noting for this clonotype: This may be a read error: a much more frequent sequence differs by one nucleotide. The chain couples TRBV10-2 to TRBJ1-2; 8 positions match TRBD1. The length of the CDR3 is 16 residues. CDR1 and CDR2 (germline): WSHSY, SAAADI. The CDR3, as DNA: TGCGCCAGCAGTGAGAATATGGCAGGGGGCGGCTATGTCTACACCTTC. This encodes CASSENMAGGGYVYTF.

Many counts were recorded for this clonotype. This chain links TRBV7-2 with TRBJ2-7; D tentatively fits TRBD1 or TRBD2 (6 bases each). The germline V gene has CDR1 SGHTA and CDR2 FQGNSA. The V gene lost 4 bases and the J gene lost 3 bases, with 13 bases spanning the gap. The CDR3 length is 14 residues. The CDR3 bases are TGTGCCAGCAGCTCCGGGGGCAGATACTACGAGCAGTACTTC. This gives the protein CASSSGGRYYEQYF. The full variable domain, completed using reference TRBV7-2 and TRBJ2-7, is GAGVSQSPSNKVTEKGKDVELRCDPISGHTALYWYRQSLGQGLEFLIYFQGNSAPDKSGLPSDRFSAERTGGSVSTLTIQRTQQEDSAVYLCASSSGGRYYEQYFGPGTRLTVT.